A selection of T cell receptor beta chains follows, all from one sample in a study of blood T cells in healthy people across ages. TCRdb reanalysed the 5' RACE reads using MiXCR and keeps one entry per CDR3 protein. The repertoire consists of about a million distinct CDR3 sequences, with about 53% occurring once and the leading ten covering roughly a fifth. The sample comprised blood. Receptors were obtained from a woman in her sixties or seventies in good health. Both conserved end residues are part of each CDR3. Fields, in order: CDR3 protein, CDR3 DNA, clone size, V gene, J gene, D gene. The D gene is left open where the match is weak. Some rows mark clone size as missing; the rest say once, few, many or name a class of expanded clone.

CASEGTATYGYTF,TGTGCCAGCGAGGGAACAGCGACCTATGGCTACACCTTC,NA,TRBV2,TRBJ1-2,NA
CASSQSIIGSLGNEQFF,TGCGCCAGCAGCCAATCAATCATAGGGTCACTGGGCAATGAGCAGTTCTTC,NA,TRBV4-3,TRBJ2-1,NA
CASSETGNNEQYF,TGTGCCAGCAGTGAGACAGGGAACAACGAGCAGTACTTC,few,TRBV25-1,TRBJ2-7,TRBD1
CASRTTGVKGYTF,TGTGCCAGCAGAACCACAGGGGTGAAGGGCTACACCTTC,NA,TRBV6-2/TRBV6-3,TRBJ1-2,TRBD1
CASSLRAGVTFAKTIQYF,TGTGCCAGCAGTTTAAGAGCGGGCGTGACCTTTGCCAAAACCATTCAGTACTTC,NA,TRBV12-3/TRBV12-4,TRBJ2-4,NA
CASSVFPVYEQYF,TGTGCCAGCAGTGTATTCCCTGTTTACGAGCAGTACTTC,NA,TRBV27,TRBJ2-7,NA
CASSRRAGSYEQYF,TGTGCCAGCAGCCGAAGAGCGGGCTCCTACGAGCAGTACTTC,NA,TRBV3-1,TRBJ2-7,NA
CASSYSPRTSGSPNEQFF,TGTGCCAGCAGTTATTCCCCGAGGACTAGCGGGAGCCCTAATGAGCAGTTCTTC,NA,TRBV12-3/TRBV12-4,TRBJ2-1,TRBD2
CASNPSLLAGDYEQYF,TGTGCCAGCAACCCCTCCCTACTAGCGGGAGACTACGAGCAGTACTTC,NA,TRBV28,TRBJ2-7,TRBD2
CASSPYGSEVGETQYF,TGTGCCAGCAGCCCGTATGGGAGTGAAGTGGGGGAGACCCAGTACTTC,NA,TRBV7-9,TRBJ2-5,NA
CASKTTAEKLFF,TGTGCCAGCAAGACAACAGCAGAAAAACTGTTTTTT,NA,TRBV2,TRBJ1-4,NA
CASSEAPAGIGSPLHF,TGTGCCAGCAGTGAAGCACCCGCGGGAATCGGTTCACCCCTCCACTTT,NA,TRBV2,TRBJ1-6,NA
CASSTRTGGEGNQPQHF,TGTGCCAGCAGTACACGGACAGGGGGCGAGGGCAATCAGCCCCAGCATTTT,NA,TRBV28,TRBJ1-5,TRBD1
CASSLGLTEAFF,TGTGCCAGCAGCTTAGGGCTCACTGAAGCTTTCTTT,few,TRBV13,TRBJ1-1,NA
CSARELPSLTSGIVDIQYF,TGCAGTGCTAGAGAGCTCCCCTCCCTGACTAGCGGGATAGTGGACATTCAGTACTTC,NA,TRBV20-1,TRBJ2-4,TRBD2
CASSLAPARRTQYF,TGTGCCAGCAGCTTAGCGCCAGCCCGGCGCACCCAGTACTTC,NA,TRBV7-2,TRBJ2-7,NA
CSARGYYERYF,TGCAGTGCTAGAGGGTACTACGAGCGGTACTTC,NA,TRBV20-1,TRBJ2-7,NA
CASRRAGESEQFF,TGTGCCAGCAGGAGGGCGGGAGAGTCCGAGCAGTTCTTC,NA,TRBV13,TRBJ2-1,TRBD2
CASSVSHRGPRQPQHF,TGTGCCAGCAGTGTTTCGCACAGGGGACCGCGTCAGCCCCAGCATTTT,few,TRBV6-1,TRBJ1-5,TRBD1
CASSDSLAGANNEQFF,TGTGCCAGCAGTGATTCACTAGCGGGGGCGAACAATGAGCAGTTCTTC,NA,TRBV2,TRBJ2-1,TRBD2
CASSQFSGGLANHEQYF,TGCGCCAGCAGCCAATTCAGTGGGGGACTAGCAAACCACGAGCAGTACTTC,NA,TRBV4-3,TRBJ2-7,TRBD2
CASSQDRVRGTDTQYF,TGCGCCAGCAGCCAAGATAGAGTGAGAGGGACAGATACGCAGTATTTT,NA,TRBV4-1,TRBJ2-3,NA
CSSNLGLYKAVTLWGQEYEQYF,TGCAGTTCGAATTTGGGCCTGTACAAAGCTGTAACATTGTGGGGACAGGAGTACGAGCAGTACTTC,NA,TRBV20-1,TRBJ2-7,TRBD1
CSARAGSGRGETQYF,TGCAGTGCTCGAGCCGGTAGCGGGAGAGGAGAGACCCAGTACTTC,few,TRBV20-1,TRBJ2-5,TRBD2
CASSRDPLGTGFYEQYF,TGTGCCAGCAGCCGGGACCCCCTAGGGACAGGTTTCTACGAGCAGTACTTC,NA,TRBV11-2,TRBJ2-7,TRBD1
CAWRNNPETQYF,TGTGCCTGGAGAAACAATCCAGAGACCCAGTACTTC,NA,TRBV30,TRBJ2-5,NA
CASTNLGTSYGYTF,TGTGCCAGCACTAACCTAGGGACAAGCTATGGCTACACCTTC,NA,TRBV6-1,TRBJ1-2,NA
CASRTRLASYNEQFF,TGTGCCAGCAGAACCCGCCTAGCATCCTACAATGAGCAGTTCTTC,once,TRBV6-2/TRBV6-3,TRBJ2-1,NA
CASSLPPSGYTF,TGTGCCAGCAGCCTTCCCCCCTCAGGCTACACCTTC,NA,TRBV7-2,TRBJ1-2,NA
CASSLGHRGDEQYF,TGCGCCAGCAGCTTGGGACACAGGGGAGACGAGCAGTACTTC,NA,TRBV5-1,TRBJ2-7,TRBD1
CSVEAGNHNEQFF,TGCAGCGTTGAAGCGGGGAACCACAATGAGCAGTTCTTC,NA,TRBV29-1,TRBJ2-1,NA
CSGRYPARNKDYPSYNEQFF,TGCAGCGGACGATACCCCGCCCGGAACAAAGACTATCCTTCCTACAATGAGCAGTTCTTC,NA,TRBV29-1,TRBJ2-1,NA
CSATPGGAETQYF,TGCAGCGCAACTCCCGGTGGGGCGGAGACCCAGTACTTC,few,TRBV29-1,TRBJ2-5,NA
CAILSGNEQYF,TGTGCCATCCTATCCGGCAATGAGCAGTACTTC,NA,TRBV10-3,TRBJ2-7,NA
CATSVTQGYEQYF,TGTGCCACCAGTGTCACACAGGGCTACGAGCAGTACTTC,few,TRBV15,TRBJ2-7,NA
CSALGGRGGANVLTF,TGCAGTGCCCTAGGTGGCCGGGGAGGGGCCAACGTCCTGACTTTC,NA,TRBV20-1,TRBJ2-6,NA
CSVARGPSSYEQYF,TGCAGCGTTGCGAGGGGCCCTAGCTCCTACGAGCAGTACTTC,NA,TRBV29-1,TRBJ2-7,NA
CASSQEVAAQPQHF,TGCGCCAGCAGCCAAGAGGTGGCAGCTCAGCCCCAGCATTTT,once,TRBV4-1,TRBJ1-5,NA